This T cell receptor (beta chain) was recovered during a study of Tregs in tolerant kidney transplant recipients. Clones were sequenced by immunoSEQ multiplex PCR, and TCRdb holds only the in-frame ones, with some missing. The sample yields 200,000 to 300,000 clones, around 81% seen once. Thawed PBMCs were FACS-sorted into unstimulated CD4+CD25+CD127- regulatory T cells, CD4+CD25- non-regulatory cells, CD4 and CD8 cells. The V segment lost 10 bases and the J segment 7 bases; nucleotides outside the gene matches: 5. From germline, CDR1 is LNHDA and CDR2 SQIVND (reference sequence). The CDR3 has 14 amino acids.

The TCR sequence derives from a human donor in good health. Sequenced material: CD4+ T cells from blood. The chain couples TRBV19 to TRBJ2-2; 14 positions match TRBD2. The CDR3: CATGLAGGRGELFF. CDR3 DNA sequence: TGTGCCACCGGACTAGCGGGAGGCCGCGGGGAGCTGTTTTTT.